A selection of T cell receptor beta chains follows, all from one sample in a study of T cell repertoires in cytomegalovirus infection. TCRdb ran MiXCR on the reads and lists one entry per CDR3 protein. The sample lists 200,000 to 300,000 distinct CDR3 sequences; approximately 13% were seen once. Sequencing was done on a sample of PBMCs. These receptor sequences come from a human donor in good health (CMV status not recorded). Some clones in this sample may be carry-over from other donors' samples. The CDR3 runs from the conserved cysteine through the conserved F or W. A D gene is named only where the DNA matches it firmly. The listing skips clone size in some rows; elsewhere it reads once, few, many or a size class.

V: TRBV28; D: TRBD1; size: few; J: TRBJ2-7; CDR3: CASSLGLGTDNSYEQYF; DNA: TGTGCCAGCAGTTTAGGCCTCGGGACAGACAACTCCTACGAGCAGTACTTC
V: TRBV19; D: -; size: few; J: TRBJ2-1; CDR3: CASSIRGRGPNNEQFF; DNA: TGTGCCAGTAGTATAAGGGGGCGGGGGCCCAACAATGAGCAGTTCTTC
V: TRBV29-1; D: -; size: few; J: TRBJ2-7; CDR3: CSVGRRDVAYEQYF; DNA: TGCAGCGTGGGGCGGAGAGACGTCGCCTACGAGCAGTACTTC
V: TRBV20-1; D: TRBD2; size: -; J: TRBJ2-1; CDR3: CSASTQLGSGGEQFF; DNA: TGCAGTGCCAGTACCCAGCTCGGATCGGGGGGTGAGCAGTTCTTC
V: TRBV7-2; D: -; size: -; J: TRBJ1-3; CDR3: CASSSTYGNTIYF; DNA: TGTGCCAGCAGCTCCACCTACGGAAACACCATATATTTT
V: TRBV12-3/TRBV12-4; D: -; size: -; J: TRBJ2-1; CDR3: CASSLAGKLGNEQFF; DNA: TGTGCCAGCAGTTTAGCAGGGAAGTTGGGAAATGAGCAGTTCTTC
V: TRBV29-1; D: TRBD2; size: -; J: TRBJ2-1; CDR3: CSGRLAGDNEQFF; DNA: TGCAGCGGGCGACTAGCGGGGGACAATGAGCAGTTCTTC
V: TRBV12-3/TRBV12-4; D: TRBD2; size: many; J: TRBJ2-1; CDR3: CASSTLAGAGEQFF; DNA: TGTGCCAGCAGTACCTTAGCGGGAGCTGGGGAGCAGTTCTTC
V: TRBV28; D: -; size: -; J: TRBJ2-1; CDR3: CASSFLEVTRNEQFF; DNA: TGTGCCAGCAGTTTTCTCGAGGTAACGAGGAATGAGCAGTTCTTC
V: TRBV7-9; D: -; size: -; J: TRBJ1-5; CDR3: CASSGGGGRQPQHF; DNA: TGTGCCAGCAGCGGGGGGGGAGGCCGGCAGCCCCAGCATTTT
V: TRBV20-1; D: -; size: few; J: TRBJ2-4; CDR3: CSATRGNIQYF; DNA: TGCAGTGCGACCCGGGGAAACATTCAGTACTTC
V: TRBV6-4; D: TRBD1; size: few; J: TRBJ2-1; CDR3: CATRQGPYNEQFF; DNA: TGTGCCACAAGACAGGGTCCATACAATGAGCAGTTCTTC
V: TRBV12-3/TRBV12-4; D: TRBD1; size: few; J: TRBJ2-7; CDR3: CASSRRGTGGDEQYF; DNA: TGTGCCAGCAGTCGTAGGGGGACAGGGGGCGACGAGCAGTACTTC
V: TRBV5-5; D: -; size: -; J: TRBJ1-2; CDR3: CASSLEGDGGYTF; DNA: TGTGCCAGCAGCTTGGAGGGAGACGGTGGCTACACCTTC
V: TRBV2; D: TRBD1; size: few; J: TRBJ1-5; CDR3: CASSMTGVRQPQHF; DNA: TGTGCCAGCAGTATGACAGGGGTCAGACAGCCCCAGCATTTT